This entry features one TCR beta chain sequence. The antigen is undetermined. The germline gene is not matched at one end of the junction; a read error may be the cause. The data stem from a study of cytomegalovirus exposure and HLA in healthy donors. Whole-study context: There were 350 to 450 genotyped donors. Of these, about 86% fell in the genetic ancestry cluster associated with self-reported Caucasian donors. Whole-study findings and limits: Overall, approximately 150 TCR beta chains were annotated as cytomegalovirus-associated. Apart from CMV serostatus, no immune exposure information was available. In all likelihood, a cluster of highly shared sequence variants was a sequencing artifact.

The CDR3 length is 14 residues. Germline V lookup: CDR1 SEHNR, CDR2 FQNEAQ (reference sequence). PCR amplification relied on 60 Vbeta primers (plus 13 Jbeta primers). Measured with immunoSEQ multiplex PCR; TCRdb has only the in-frame clones, and not every one. The table includes 150,000 to 200,000 clones, 75% to 85% detected once. This receptor was identified in a woman between 45 and 60 years old in good health and CMV-seropositive. This sequence joins TRBV7-9 and TRBJ2-4; D might be TRBD2 (7 bases). Specimen: PBMCs. The CDR3 DNA is TGTGCCAGCACCTTTGGGGGGGCCAAAAACAGTCAGTACTTC. Translated: CASTFGGAKNSQYF.